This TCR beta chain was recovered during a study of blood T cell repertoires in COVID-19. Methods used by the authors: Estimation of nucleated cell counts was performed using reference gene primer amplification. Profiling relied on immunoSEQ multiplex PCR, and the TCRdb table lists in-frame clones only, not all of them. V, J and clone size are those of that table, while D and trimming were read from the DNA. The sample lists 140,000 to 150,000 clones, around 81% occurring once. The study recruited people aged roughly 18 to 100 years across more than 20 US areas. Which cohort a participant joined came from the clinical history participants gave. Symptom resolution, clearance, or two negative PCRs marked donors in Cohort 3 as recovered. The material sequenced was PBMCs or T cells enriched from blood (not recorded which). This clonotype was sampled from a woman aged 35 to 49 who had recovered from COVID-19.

CDR3 nucleotides: TGTGCCAGCAGTCATCGGAGAGGGGAGCAGTACTTC. Translating gives CASSHRRGEQYF. This chain joins TRBV12-3 or TRBV12-4 and TRBJ2-7; possible D gene TRBD2, 5 bases. The CDR3 has 12 residues. The V end was cut by 5 bases, the J end by 7 bases, with 12 bases between.